Listed here is a single T cell receptor (beta chain). The V end lost 0 bases, the J end lost 0 bases, and 21 bases lay between the germline ends. Looked up from germline, CDR1 is LGHNA and CDR2 is YNFKEQ. The CDR3 totals 19 residues. Treg sorting used a CD4+CD25+CD127-/low gate. Constant-region reverse primers amplified full-length variable regions, followed by semi-nested Nested Universal Primer A PCR. From the 5' RACE reads, TCRdb called clonotypes with MiXCR, one entry per CDR3 protein. The table records 35,000 to 50,000 distinct CDR3 sequences, roughly a fifth of them present only once. This clonotype was obtained from a female donor with breast cancer. V usage is TRBV4-2 and J usage is TRBJ2-7, with a possible D match to TRBD2 (6 bases). Source material: Tregs sorted from blood. In DNA form, the CDR3 reads TGTGCCAGCAGCCAAGATTTGTTTGGGGGGTCCCAATCCTCCTACGAGCAGTACTTC. Amino acid sequence: CASSQDLFGGSQSSYEQYF.